Each of the 7 T cell receptor beta chains below was sequenced from the same sample in a study of OX40 agonist ivuxolimab in advanced cancers. Clones were read by immunoSEQ multiplex PCR, and TCRdb kept only the in-frame ones, dropping some. The sample lists some 65,000 clones, roughly 90% occurring once. Sample: CD4+ or CD8+ T cells sorted from blood, taken in a trial of the OX40 agonist ivuxolimab. These receptors all come from an adult with an advanced solid tumor such as melanoma, head and neck, liver or kidney cancer.

The chain couples TRBV7-9 to TRBJ1-2, with a possible D match to TRBD1 (6 bases). Germline V CDR1 and CDR2: SEHNR, FQNEAQ (reference sequence). The CDR3 runs 18 residues. The V end was cut by 3 bases, the J end by 8 bases, with 28 bases between. In DNA form, the CDR3 reads TGTGCCAGCAGCTTCGGACTGCGGGGGGTGGACAGCGATGGCGGCTACACCTTC. The encoded protein is CASSFGLRGVDSDGGYTF.

DNA of the CDR3: TGTGCCAGCAGCCCCTTAGGACAGGCCGGCAGAGATACGCAGTATTTT. This sequence encodes CASSPLGQAGRDTQYF. This rearrangement joins TRBV4-2 to TRBJ2-3; the match to TRBD1 covers 7 bases. The V and J ends lost 4 bases and 5 bases, in that order; junction bases with no gene match: 12. The germline gives CDR1 LGHNA, CDR2 YNFKEQ. This CDR3 comprises 16 residues.

This clone showed up just a few times. The chain has TRBV19 and TRBJ1-1; maybe TRBD1 (6 bases). The germline CDR1 and CDR2 sequences are LNHDA and SQIVND (reference sequence). The CDR3 runs 13 residues. V was clipped by 11 bases and J by 3 bases, with 16 bases between them. The CDR3 nucleotides read TGTGCCGGAAGGGACACCAGAGACACTGAAGCTTTCTTT. Encoded protein: CAGRDTRDTEAFF.

The V call is TRBV5-1, the J call TRBJ1-5; possibly TRBD1 for D (6 bases). Germline CDR1 is SGHRS and CDR2 is YFSETQ. The CDR3 sequence is 13 residues long. Trimming removed 0 bases at V and 7 bases at J, with 8 bases between. The CDR3 loop reads CASSLGGLQPQHF. Here the CDR3 DNA reads TGCGCCAGCAGCTTGGGGGGGCTACAGCCCCAGCATTTT.

V is TRBV25-1 and J is TRBJ1-3; D remains unclear. Trimming cost V 8 bases and J 11 bases, with 19 bases left between them. Germline loops: CDR1 MGHDK, CDR2 SYGVNS. The length of the CDR3 is 13 residues. The CDR3 DNA is TGTGCCAGCTCTCGGGCATCCGATTACCCCATATATTTT. Residues: CASSRASDYPIYF.

This clone occurred a few times. V gene TRBV27 combines with J gene TRBJ2-6; D is undetermined. Germline V gives CDR1 MNHEY, CDR2 SMNVEV (reference sequence). There are 16 residues in the CDR3. Trimming took 1 base from V and 0 from J, leaving 7 bases between them. CDR3: CASSLYFASGANVLTF. In DNA form, the CDR3 reads TGTGCCAGCAGTTTATATTTCGCCTCTGGGGCCAACGTCCTGACTTTC. Full variable domain (rest looked up from reference TRBV27 and TRBJ2-6): EAQVTQNPRYLITVTGKKLTVTCSQNMNHEYMSWYRQDPGLGLRQIYYSMNVEVTDKGDVPEGYKVSRKEKRNFPLILESPSPNQTSLYFCASSLYFASGANVLTFGAGSRLTVL.

The V gene is TRBV5-1, the J gene TRBJ2-7, with D perhaps matching TRBD2 (6 bases). V was pared by 3 bases and J by 2 bases, with 15 bases between. CDR1 SGHRS and CDR2 YFSETQ come from the germline V gene. The CDR3 loop spans 15 amino acids. The CDR3 here is CASSSAGGSPYEQYF. Written as DNA, the CDR3 is TGCGCCAGCAGCTCGGCCGGAGGGAGTCCCTACGAGCAGTACTTC.